This T cell receptor beta chain was sequenced for a study of graft-versus-host responses after intestinal transplantation (dated by TCRdb to about 2021). As for the study more broadly: The transplants that recipients got were multivisceral, liver-intestinal, or isolated intestinal. Every recipient was given anti-thymocyte globulin induction, followed by 3 to 4 years of maintenance tacrolimus and steroids. Graft-versus-host and host-versus-graft alloreactive T cell clones were tracked in the graft, circulation and bone marrow after intestinal transplantation using bulk TCR-beta CDR3 sequencing. Alloreactive clones were identified by sequencing pre-transplant mixed lymphocyte reaction products and comparing these products with unstimulated pre-transplant donor and recipient T cells. The cohort enrolled 20 to 30 intestinal transplant recipients, one of whom was a retransplant, and 3 patients without pretransplant specimens were excluded. Donor T cell macrochimerism was defined as a peak of at least 4% donor T cells among recipient peripheral blood mononuclear cells. Instead of going to the commercial service, samples from a few later patients were sequenced in-house on an Illumina MiSeq and processed with MiXCR. Overall results and qualifications from the work: GvH clones turned up in recipient bone marrow, with some appearing earlier in ileal mucosa or blood, a pattern consistent with an intestinal mucosal origin. Early after transplant, declines in HvG clones were associated with peak levels of circulating GvH clones. The relatively low number and heterogeneity of intestinal transplant patients limited the conclusions. Patients with donor T cell macrochimerism had high GvH to HvG T cell clonal ratios in their allografts.

To isolate intraepithelial and lamina propria lymphocytes from graft specimens, dithiothreitol, EDTA incubations and collagenase D digestion were used. Bulk TCR-beta sequencing was performed on serial intestinal graft biopsy specimens collected as late as 600 days after transplant. On this clone: Its cognate antigen has yet to be identified. Per-base quality was not reported, and no clone a single base away is much larger than it.

Library preparation employed the immunoSEQ multiplex PCR assay. High-throughput TCR-beta CDR3 sequencing of genomic DNA from most patients was performed by Adaptive Biotechnologies. For the original study's pipeline: Adaptive's ImmunoSEQ software supplied the TCR sequencing data for around 19 patients, while MiXCR and VDJtools were used to process a few other patients. Because the origin of CDR3 nucleotide sequences shared between donor and recipient could not be assigned, those sequences were removed. Alloreactive clones required at least 2-fold expansion over unstimulated cells and minimum CFSE-low frequency of 0.002% (template counts) or 0.001% (read counts). Clones detected in sequenced pre-transplant spleen, lymph node, or MLR CFSE-low populations of the donor or recipient were defined as mappable. Cumulative frequency of alloreactive clones was calculated as a percentage of all sequences weighted by copy number. TCRdb provides this immuneACCESS table in a form limited to in-frame rearrangements. Some clones are lacking; in checked studies, under half of them reflect an unresolved V gene, and why the rest are absent is not known. Clonal size and the V and J genes are those of that table, whereas D and trimming came from the DNA. In this sample the table shows 29,000 or so clones, around 83% of which occur a single time. The top ten hold roughly 3% of the sample.

The sample in question was ileum tissue, obtained 98 days after intestinal transplantation. The sequence was obtained from a human patient who received an intestinal transplant, so some T cells may come from the graft donor.

The nucleotides read TGTGCCAGCAGCCTCGAGGGTAGGTCGCCCCTCCACTTT. The encoded protein is CASSLEGRSPLHF. The V gene is TRBV2 and the J gene is TRBJ1-6; no D gene is confidently identified. The V and J ends are trimmed by 6 bases and 13 bases, leaving 16 bases between them. The CDR1 and CDR2 encoded by the germline V gene are SNHLY and FYNNEI. Inclusive of the bounding cysteine and phenylalanine, the CDR3 is 13 residues long. Only the CDR3 DNA is retained, 39 bases long and in frame from the first base.